The rows below give T cell receptor beta chains drawn from one sample of a study of T cells in tuberculosis. Profiling relied on immunoSEQ multiplex PCR, and the TCRdb table lists in-frame clones only, not all of them. The table lists 26,000 or so clones, 90% of them singletons. The sequencing sample was made of PBMCs. The receptors derive from a donor between 10 and 35 years old with latent tuberculosis or without tuberculosis infection. The conserved cysteine and the conserved F or W are not part of the CDR3 here. Each record gives: V gene, CDR3 protein.

V: TRBV5-4; CDR3: ASSLRGIHEQY
V: TRBV7-2; CDR3: ASRRGSGGVETQY
V: TRBV5-8; CDR3: ASSLLWGPYEQY
V: TRBV28; CDR3: ASSSSRSSYEQY
V: TRBV6-1; CDR3: ASSEVPRVVGYT
V: TRBV4-1; CDR3: ASSQEGFGGFGNTIY
V: TRBV7-2; CDR3: ASSSGRYEQY
V: TRBV5-1; CDR3: ASSPIESGGLYTGELF
V: TRBV28; CDR3: ASRLPTGTSGQQF
V: TRBV28; CDR3: ASSLMAGGARAYEQY
V: TRBV6-1; CDR3: ASGAGIEAF
V: TRBV21-1; CDR3: ASSRENTEAF
V: TRBV28; CDR3: ASGSYGYT
V: TRBV11-2; CDR3: ASSLGAGGASETQY
V: TRBV5-1; CDR3: ASSLSASGGFATDTQY
V: TRBV25-1; CDR3: ASSESSRGETQY
V: TRBV28; CDR3: ASSFWLEIYEQY
V: TRBV29-1; CDR3: SVEEQGNPTDTQY
V: TRBV5-5; CDR3: ASSSAGTGGFGYT
V: TRBV18; CDR3: ASSPPSQNSGANVLT
V: TRBV19; CDR3: ATGQGAYEQY
V: TRBV19; CDR3: ASEGGMYGYT
V: TRBV7-6; CDR3: ASSFVLAGGPNTGELF
V: TRBV18; CDR3: ASSPGQGYSGANVLT
V: TRBV19; CDR3: ASSTAHPGQISTDTQY
V: TRBV5-6; CDR3: ASSPNQPSAGTEAF
V: TRBV2; CDR3: ASRREKATGYT
V: TRBV7-8; CDR3: ASSLAGGLDEQF
V: TRBV7-9; CDR3: ASSLPYQPQH
V: TRBV7-9; CDR3: ASRFGDSPLH
V: TRBV7-9; CDR3: ASSFLAGGTDTQY
V: TRBV10-1; CDR3: ASSAGRDTQY
V: TRBV6-6; CDR3: ASSYAGNTEAF
V: TRBV28; CDR3: ANGGDRDQNTEAF
V: TRBV27; CDR3: ASSPWDNTYEQY
V: TRBV2; CDR3: ASKAGIPGGEQY
V: TRBV6-1; CDR3: ASSEPRPGTSTDTQY